This T cell receptor (beta chain) was retrieved from a study of human T cells and chemical hapten exposure. Study results and caveats: There was a positive correlation between PT1 expanded TCR counts and patch test score.

Time point here: pre-sensitization, week 0. Treatment noted: therapeutic diphenylcyclopropenone sensitization with weekly scalp DPC. Sequencing started from total RNA isolated from unfractionated whole blood. The table lists this clonotype with many counts. The antigen remains unidentified. This CDR3 comprises 17 residues. J lost 0 bases, V lost 5 bases, and 12 bases had no gene match. The germline CDR1 and CDR2 sequences are DFQATT and SNEGSKA (reference sequence). TCRdb re-analysed the RACE reads in MiXCR, keeping a single row per CDR3 protein. Of roughly 36,000 distinct CDR3 sequences in the sample, 9% to 12% were seen once.

Sequenced here: whole blood, sampled in connection with sensitization to the hapten diphenylcyclopropenone (DPC). The sequence came from a man between 50 and 59 years old with alopecia areata. Some clones in this sample may be carry-over from other donors' samples. The V gene is TRBV20-1, the J gene TRBJ2-7; TRBD2 aligns across 11 bases. The CDR3 DNA sequence: TGCAGTGCTGGGACTAGCGGCCTTCAGTCTTACTCCTACGAGCAGTACTTC. It yields the protein CSAGTSGLQSYSYEQYF.